These 13 T cell receptor beta chains were all obtained from the same sample, sequenced in a study of shared clonotypes between healthy human individuals. The assay was immunoSEQ multiplex PCR, and TCRdb's table has in-frame clones only and misses some. Of about 1 million clones listed, under 80% are singletons. The sequenced sample consisted of memory CD4+ T cells sorted from blood. Subset meaning: CD45RA-negative fraction. The receptors here all came from a man aged 18 to 35 in good health.

This clone was recorded once. The chain recombines TRBV10-3 with TRBJ1-2, with TRBD1 matching 7 bases. This CDR3 spans 14 amino acids. Germline V lookup: CDR1 ENHRY, CDR2 SYGVKD. Unmatched junction bases numbered 2, after V lost 2 bases and J lost 2 bases. The CDR3 DNA reads TGTGCCATCAGTGAGCCAGGGGGAAACTATGGCTACACCTTC. As protein: CAISEPGGNYGYTF.

This clone is a singleton in its sample. V and J are TRBV7-2 and TRBJ1-3; D possibly corresponds to TRBD1 (5 bases). The V gene lost 5 bases and the J gene lost 0 bases, with 8 bases spanning the gap. The CDR3 is 14 residues long. Germline V gives CDR1 SGHTA, CDR2 FQGNSA. The CDR3 nucleotides are TGTGCCAGCAGCGTCCAGGGCTCTGGAAACACCATATATTTT. This codes for CASSVQGSGNTIYF.

The rearrangement links TRBV5-1 to TRBJ1-1; a weak D match, TRBD1 (5 bases). Trimming cost V 4 bases and J 6 bases, with 19 bases left between them. The CDR3 has 15 amino acids. Germline values: CDR1 SGHRS, CDR2 YFSETQ. CDR3 sequence: CASSLRLGEGAEAFF. The CDR3 DNA reads as TGCGCCAGCAGCCTTCGGCTGGGGGAAGGAGCTGAAGCTTTCTTT.

This clone was seen repeatedly, ten times or more. The rearrangement joins TRBV11-2 to TRBJ1-6; a weak D match, TRBD1 (6 bases). Trimming took 5 bases from V and 7 from J, leaving 15 bases between them. This CDR3 spans 15 amino acids. Germline CDR1 and CDR2: SGHAT and FQNNGV. The CDR3 bases are TGTGCCAGCAGCCCACAGGGACTGAGCAATTCACCCCTCCACTTT. It yields the protein CASSPQGLSNSPLHF.

The chain recombines TRBV9 with TRBJ2-3; 7 nucleotides line up with TRBD1. V shed 1 base, J shed 4 bases, and the junction held 6 bases outside the gene matches. The CDR3 has 15 residues. Germline CDR1 reads SGDLS; CDR2 reads YYNGEE. The CDR3 region has the DNA TGTGCCAGCAGCGTACGGACAGGCTCCCCAGATACGCAGTATTTT. It codes for CASSVRTGSPDTQYF.

This chain links TRBV11-3 with TRBJ2-3; D possibly corresponds to TRBD1 (8 bases). The CDR3 extends over 16 amino acids. CDR1 and CDR2 (germline): SGHNT, YENEEA. V was pared by 5 bases and J by 1 base, with 16 bases between. In DNA form, the CDR3 reads TGTGCCAGCAGCCCTAGACAGGGGAGGGGCACAGATACGCAGTATTTT. Its protein product is CASSPRQGRGTDTQYF. Drawing the rest from reference TRBV11-3 and TRBJ2-3, the complete variable domain is EAGVVQSPRYKIIEKKQPVAFWCNPISGHNTLYWYLQNLGQGPELLIRYENEEAVDDSQLPKDRFSAERLKGVDSTLKIQPAELGDSAVYLCASSPRQGRGTDTQYFGPGTRLTVL.

The V and J genes are TRBV18 and TRBJ2-2, with D unclear. This CDR3 is 14 amino acids long. Germline CDR1 and CDR2: KGHSH and LQKENI. V lost 7 bases and J 2 bases, leaving 11 bases between the germline ends. This chain's CDR3 is CASWQIINTGELFF. The CDR3 nucleotides are TGTGCCAGCTGGCAGATTATTAACACCGGGGAGCTGTTTTTT.

J is TRBJ2-1 and V is TRBV30; a weak D match, TRBD1 (6 bases). CDR3 length: 14 residues. Germline CDR1 GTSNPN, CDR2 SVGIG (reference sequence). Trimming shortened V by 4 bases and J by 2 bases, and 12 bases separated the two germline ends. The CDR3 sequence is CAWNPSGAYNEQFF. CDR3 sequence (DNA): TGTGCCTGGAACCCGTCAGGGGCCTACAATGAGCAGTTCTTC.

V is TRBV11-3 and J is TRBJ2-1; no reliable D call. Looked up from germline, CDR1 is SGHNT and CDR2 is YENEEA. CDR3 length equals 14 residues. V was cut by 3 bases and J by 4 bases, with 10 bases left in between. The CDR3 sequence is CASSLDGQYNEQFF. CDR3 in DNA: TGTGCCAGCAGCTTGGACGGGCAATACAATGAGCAGTTCTTC. Complete variable domain (other parts from reference TRBV11-3 and TRBJ2-1): EAGVVQSPRYKIIEKKQPVAFWCNPISGHNTLYWYLQNLGQGPELLIRYENEEAVDDSQLPKDRFSAERLKGVDSTLKIQPAELGDSAVYLCASSLDGQYNEQFFGPGTRLTVL.

V and J are TRBV10-3 and TRBJ2-6, with 8 bases that match TRBD1. Germline-derived CDR1 and CDR2 are ENHRY and SYGVKD. V lost 0 bases to trimming and J lost 0 bases; unmatched junction nucleotides: 1. This CDR3 is 17 amino acids long. The CDR3 loop reads CAISESDRGSGANVLTF. In DNA form, the CDR3 reads TGTGCCATCAGTGAGTCTGACAGGGGCTCTGGGGCCAACGTCCTGACTTTC.

This clone was seen a handful of times. V is TRBV11-3 and J is TRBJ2-7; D call uncertain. This CDR3 contains 13 residues. V lost 1 base and J 7 bases, leaving 11 bases between the germline ends. The germline V gene has CDR1 SGHNT and CDR2 YENEEA. The CDR3 DNA is TGTGCCAGCAGCTTAGCCCCCACAAGGGAGCAGTACTTC. Protein: CASSLAPTREQYF.

The J gene is TRBJ2-1, the V gene TRBV9, with D perhaps assigned TRBD1 or TRBD2 (5 bases each). The CDR3 sequence is 14 residues long. V was cut by 3 bases and J by 2 bases, with 9 bases left in between. Germline CDR1 is SGDLS and CDR2 is YYNGEE. The CDR3 DNA sequence: TGTGCCAGCAGCGCCGGGACCACCTACAATGAGCAGTTCTTC. Translated, it gives CASSAGTTYNEQFF.

The rearrangement uses TRBV29-1 and TRBJ1-5; tentative D call: TRBD1 (5 bases). V was clipped by 6 bases and J by 4 bases, with 13 bases between them. Germline V gene data show CDR1 as SQVTM and CDR2 as ANQGSEA. This CDR3 has 13 residues. CDR3 in amino acids: CSVGRAINQPQHF. The CDR3 DNA reads TGCAGCGTGGGCAGGGCGATAAATCAGCCCCAGCATTTT.